A single sample gave rise to the 24 T cell receptor beta chains below, sequenced in a study of blood T cell repertoires in COVID-19. Only in-frame clones appear in the TCRdb table, and some are missing; sequencing was by immunoSEQ multiplex PCR. The sample contains roughly 42,000 clones, 80% to 90% of which appear only once. The material sequenced was peripheral blood. The receptors shown here come from a woman in her 70s in a cohort sampled during active COVID-19.

V usage is TRBV30 and J usage is TRBJ1-2; weak D call: TRBD1 (5 bases). The germline V and J ends were trimmed by 8 bases and 1 base, with 20 bases remaining between them. The CDR3 consists of 15 residues. CDR1 and CDR2 from the germline V gene are GTSNPN and SVGIG (reference sequence). The CDR3 DNA reads as TGTGCCGCCAAGGGGTACCCCGGGAGTAACTATGGCTACACCTTC. Translation: CAAKGYPGSNYGYTF.

V is TRBV4-1 and J is TRBJ2-1, with D uncertain. Trimming left V 0 bases short and J 4 bases short, with 7 bases between. This CDR3 region has 14 residues. CDR1 and CDR2 (germline): MGHRA, YSYEKL. The CDR3 here is CASSQDTQYNEQFF. In nucleotides, the CDR3 is TGCGCCAGCAGCCAAGATACACAGTACAATGAGCAGTTCTTC.

This rearrangement joins TRBV4-1 to TRBJ1-2; D ambiguous. Germline V lookup: CDR1 MGHRA, CDR2 YSYEKL. Trimming shortened V by 0 bases and J by 7 bases, and 9 bases separated the two germline ends. The CDR3 has 13 residues. The DNA for the CDR3 is TGCGCCAGCAGCCAAGATCGGCAGGCTGGCTACACCTTC. It translates to CASSQDRQAGYTF.

This chain joins TRBV29-1 and TRBJ2-5; TRBD1 might be the D (5 bases). CDR3 length: 12 amino acids. Germline V gene data show CDR1 as SQVTM and CDR2 as ANQGSEA. V gave up 8 bases and J gave up 5 bases, with 15 bases separating them. CDR3 bases: TGCAGCCATACCAGGGATTTGGAGACCCAGTACTTC. Translating gives CSHTRDLETQYF.

V and J are TRBV15 and TRBJ1-4, with unresolved D. Trimming removed 5 bases from V and 7 bases from J, with 17 bases in between. The CDR3 has 15 residues. Germline V gene data show CDR1 as LNHNV and CDR2 as YYDKDF (reference sequence). CDR3: CATSSSAGSGEKLFF. The DNA of the CDR3 is TGTGCCACCAGCTCCAGTGCGGGGTCGGGTGAAAAACTGTTTTTT.

The chain links TRBV6-6 to TRBJ1-5, with a weak D call TRBD1 (6 bases). Germline loops: CDR1 MNHNY, CDR2 SVGAGI (reference sequence). The ends were cut back, 7 bases at V and 6 bases at J, with 19 bases in the middle. The CDR3 contains 15 residues. This chain's CDR3 is CASIQGRAGSQPQHF. The CDR3 DNA is TGTGCCAGCATCCAGGGGAGGGCGGGATCTCAGCCCCAGCATTTT.

This sequence joins TRBV10-3 and TRBJ2-3; D perhaps matches TRBD2 (7 bases). Germline V CDR1 and CDR2: ENHRY, SYGVKD. Between the trimmed V and J ends, which lost 4 bases and 1 base, there was a span of 21 bases. This CDR3 has 18 residues. The CDR3, as DNA: TGTGCCATCAGTGCAAGGGGGGGGTCGGCTTCTGGCACAGATACGCAGTATTTT. It is translated as CAISARGGSASGTDTQYF.

The chain joins TRBV7-8 to TRBJ1-5, with 8 bases fitting TRBD1. The CDR3 contains 16 residues. After removal of 5 bases from V and 6 bases from J, the junction contained 12 bases not matched to a gene. The germline gives CDR1 SGHVS, CDR2 FQNEAQ. In DNA, the CDR3 is TGTGCCAGCAGCCCGACAGGGGTGTCGACCGGTCAGCCCCAGCATTTT. Its protein product is CASSPTGVSTGQPQHF.

The chain links TRBV9 to TRBJ2-3; 10 nucleotides line up with TRBD2. CDR3 length: 15 amino acids. From germline, CDR1 is SGDLS and CDR2 YYNGEE. V lost 3 bases, J lost 2 bases, and 3 bases stayed unmatched. The chain's CDR3 is CASSAGTSVTDTQYF. The CDR3 region has the DNA TGTGCCAGCAGCGCCGGGACTAGCGTCACAGATACGCAGTATTTT.

The CDR3 coding sequence is TGCGCCAGCAGCTCGGGACTCTACAATGAGCAGTTCTTC. Translated, it gives CASSSGLYNEQFF. This sequence joins TRBV10-2 and TRBJ2-1; tentatively, D is TRBD2 (6 bases). CDR1 is WSHSY, CDR2 SAAADI, per germline. The V end was cut by 6 bases, the J end by 3 bases, with 9 bases between. The CDR3 spans 13 residues.

The chain couples TRBV7-2 to TRBJ2-2; 8 bases are shared with TRBD2. Trimming took 5 bases from V and 0 from J; bases not matched to a gene: 2. From germline, CDR1 is SGHTA and CDR2 FQGNSA. CDR3 length: 15 residues. The DNA for the CDR3 is TGTGCCAGCAGCCAGGGACTAGCGAACACCGGGGAGCTGTTTTTT. This translates into CASSQGLANTGELFF.

This sequence joins TRBV6-5 and TRBJ1-4; possibly TRBD1 for D (5 bases). The germline CDR1 and CDR2 sequences are MNHEY and SVGAGI. The CDR3 has 15 residues. Trimming cost V 8 bases and J 0 bases, with 13 bases left between them. CDR3 sequence (DNA): TGTGCCAGCCGGGGAGGGGCTGCAACTAATGAAAAACTGTTTTTT. It encodes CASRGGAATNEKLFF.

The chain is built from TRBV5-1 and TRBJ2-5; TRBD1 might be the D (6 bases). Per germline, CDR1 SGHRS and CDR2 YFSETQ. V shed 4 bases and J shed 1 base, with 11 bases lying between them. This CDR3 region has 14 residues. The CDR3 DNA follows: TGCGCCAGCAGCCCACAGGGTGGCCAAGAGACCCAGTACTTC. It encodes CASSPQGGQETQYF.

This clone is labeled as medium-sized. This sequence joins TRBV4-3 and TRBJ2-7, with 10 bases matching TRBD2. Germline loops: CDR1 LGHNA, CDR2 YSLEER. The CDR3 sequence is 18 residues long. Unmatched junction bases numbered 12, after V lost 1 base and J lost 3 bases. The CDR3 DNA reads TGCGCCAGCAGCCAAGCGGCCCCCCTAGCGGGAGATGGCTACGAGCAGTACTTC. This gives the protein CASSQAAPLAGDGYEQYF.

The rearrangement uses TRBV7-9 and TRBJ2-3; D may be TRBD2 (5 bases). V lost 9 bases, J lost 0 bases, and 16 bases lay in between. The CDR3 has 15 residues. Germline CDR1 and CDR2: SEHNR and FQNEAQ (reference sequence). CDR3 sequence reads: CASVSRIASTDTQYF. The CDR3 coding sequence is TGTGCCAGTGTTTCGAGAATAGCGAGCACAGATACGCAGTATTTT.

This clone was seen just once. The chain recombines TRBV6-2 or TRBV6-3 with TRBJ1-3; TRBD1 agrees at 7 bases. The CDR3 runs 18 residues. With 4 bases clipped from V and 0 bases from J, the junction kept 12 bases outside the gene matches. Germline CDR1 and CDR2: MNHEY and SVGEGT. The CDR3 region is CASSFSPPGQLSGNTIYF. Written as DNA, the CDR3 is TGTGCCAGCAGTTTTAGCCCTCCGGGACAGCTCTCTGGAAACACCATATATTTT.

The chain uses TRBV3-1 (or the pseudogene TRBV3-2) and TRBJ2-7; 8 bases are shared with TRBD1. The CDR3 contains 16 residues. V gave up 2 bases and J gave up 0 bases; unmatched junction bases: 6. Germline assignment: CDR1 LGHDT and CDR2 YNNKEL (reference sequence). The CDR3 DNA is TGTGCCAGCAGCCAAATTGACAGGGGCCTCTCCTACGAGCAGTACTTC. Residues: CASSQIDRGLSYEQYF.

CDR3 bases: TGTGCCAGCAGCGTAGACCAGGTTCCGGGGGAGCTGTTTTTT. Its protein is CASSVDQVPGELFF. This rearrangement joins TRBV9 to TRBJ2-2; D ambiguous. The CDR3 totals 14 residues. Trimming took 0 bases from V and 8 from J, leaving 11 bases between them. CDR1 and CDR2 from the germline V gene are SGDLS and YYNGEE. Together with reference TRBV9 and TRBJ2-2, the CDR3 gives the full variable domain: DSGVTQTPKHLITATGQRVTLRCSPRSGDLSVYWYQQSLDQGLQFLIQYYNGEERAKGNILERFSAQQFPDLHSELNLSSLELGDSALYFCASSVDQVPGELFFGEGSRLTVL.

This clone was seen only once. The chain has TRBV6-4 and TRBJ2-2; a possible D gene is TRBD1 (6 bases). Germline CDR1 is MRHNA and CDR2 is SNTAGT. This CDR3 has 12 amino acids. Trimming pared 6 bases from V and 5 bases from J, leaving 7 bases between. The DNA of the CDR3 is TGTGCCAGCAGAGGGGGAACCGGGGAGCTGTTTTTT. The encoded protein is CASRGGTGELFF.

The V and J genes are TRBV6-5 and TRBJ2-5, with D maybe TRBD1 (6 bases). CDR1 and CDR2 (germline): MNHEY, SVGAGI. The CDR3 covers 16 residues. Trimming took 2 bases from V and 2 from J, leaving 15 bases between them. The CDR3 DNA reads as TGTGCCAGCAGTTACCTCACCGGGACACTGCAAGAGACCCAGTACTTC. Translation: CASSYLTGTLQETQYF.

The V call is TRBV6-5, the J call TRBJ2-1, with TRBD2 matching over 7 bases. Germline CDR1 MNHEY, CDR2 SVGAGI. V lost 5 bases, J lost 7 bases, and 11 bases stayed unmatched. The CDR3 sequence is 15 residues long. CDR3: CASSRTWDYGNEQFF. CDR3 DNA sequence: TGTGCCAGCAGTCGGACTTGGGACTACGGGAATGAGCAGTTCTTC.

The chain joins TRBV7-2 to TRBJ1-5; the D gene is possibly TRBD1 (6 bases). V was shortened by 2 bases and J by 1 base, with 15 bases between the two germline ends. The V gene's germline CDR1 is SGHTA and CDR2 FQGNSA. This CDR3 has 17 residues. The CDR3 reads CASSLRDMFGSNQPQHF. In nucleotides, the CDR3 is TGTGCCAGCAGCTTAAGGGACATGTTCGGCAGCAATCAGCCCCAGCATTTT. The entire variable domain, with the rest obtained from reference TRBV7-2 and TRBJ1-5, is as follows: GAGVSQSPSNKVTEKGKDVELRCDPISGHTALYWYRQSLGQGLEFLIYFQGNSAPDKSGLPSDRFSAERTGGSVSTLTIQRTQQEDSAVYLCASSLRDMFGSNQPQHFGDGTRLSIL.

This sequence joins TRBV28 and TRBJ1-1; possible D gene TRBD1, 5 bases. CDR3 length: 16 amino acids. CDR1 MDHEN and CDR2 SYDVKM come from the germline V gene. Trimming cost V 4 bases and J 4 bases, with 19 bases left between them. The CDR3 spells CASSWRRGSGGTEAFF. In DNA form, the CDR3 reads TGTGCCAGCAGTTGGAGGAGGGGTAGTGGGGGCACTGAAGCTTTCTTT.

The genes are TRBV6-6 and TRBJ2-7; TRBD1 aligns across 10 bases. The V gene's germline CDR1 is MNHNY and CDR2 SVGAGI (reference sequence). The CDR3 extends over 14 amino acids. After removal of 4 bases from V and 3 bases from J, the junction contained 3 bases not matched to a gene. For the CDR3, the DNA is TGTGCCAGCAGTTCCCGGGACAGGGGCTACGAGCAGTACTTC. Translating gives CASSSRDRGYEQYF.